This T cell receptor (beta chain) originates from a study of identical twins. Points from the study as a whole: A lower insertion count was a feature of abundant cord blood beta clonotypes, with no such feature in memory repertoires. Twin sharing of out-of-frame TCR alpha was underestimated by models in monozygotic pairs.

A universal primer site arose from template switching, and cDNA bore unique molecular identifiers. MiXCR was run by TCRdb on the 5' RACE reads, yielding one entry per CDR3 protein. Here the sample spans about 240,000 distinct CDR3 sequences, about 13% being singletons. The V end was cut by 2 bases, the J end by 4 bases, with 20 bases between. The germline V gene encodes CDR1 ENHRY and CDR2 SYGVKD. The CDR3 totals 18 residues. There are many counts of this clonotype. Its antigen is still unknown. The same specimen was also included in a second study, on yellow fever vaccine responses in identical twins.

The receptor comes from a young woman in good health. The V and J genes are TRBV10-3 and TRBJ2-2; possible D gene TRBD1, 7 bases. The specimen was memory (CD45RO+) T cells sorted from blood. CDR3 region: CAISERGRQGGVTGELFF. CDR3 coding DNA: TGTGCCATCAGTGAGAGGGGGAGACAGGGAGGTGTCACCGGGGAGCTGTTTTTT.